This passage covers 11 T cell receptor beta chains from one sample sequenced in a study of T cells after yellow fever vaccination. Using its own MiXCR run on the 5' RACE reads, TCRdb lists one record per CDR3 protein. Here the sample spans 250,000 to 350,000 distinct CDR3 sequences, around 9.3% being singletons. Sequencing used CD4+ T cells sorted from PBMCs, obtained 5 days after the yellow fever booster vaccination. The receptor source for this set is a man younger than 35 who received the YFV17D yellow fever vaccine.

Details on this clonotype: One end of the junction varies from germline; a read error may be responsible. The V gene is TRBV7-7, the J gene TRBJ2-3; D gene ambiguous. Germline CDR1 and CDR2: SSHAT and FNYEAQ (reference sequence). This CDR3 spans 13 amino acids. The DNA for the CDR3 is TGTGCTAGCAGCTTAGGGATGGTCGATACGCAGTATTTT. It encodes CASSLGMVDTQYF.

CDR3 bases: TGTGCCAGCACCCCGGGGGTACCCGGGGAGCTGTTTTTT. This sequence encodes CASTPGVPGELFF. The J gene is TRBJ2-2, the V gene TRBV6-5; tentative D call: TRBD2 (6 bases). Germline loops: CDR1 MNHEY, CDR2 SVGAGI. Trimming took 7 bases from V and 6 from J, leaving 12 bases between them. The CDR3 covers 13 residues.

This clonotype was seen many times. This chain links TRBV6-2 or TRBV6-3 with TRBJ2-7; tentative D call: TRBD1 (6 bases). The V end lost 7 bases, the J end lost 2 bases, and 12 bases lay between the germline ends. This CDR3 comprises 13 residues. Germline V CDR1 and CDR2: MNHEY, SVGEGT. DNA of the CDR3: TGTGCCAGCAAAGTAGGGGGACCCTACGAGCAGTACGTC. It codes for CASKVGGPYEQYV.

This clonotype was found a few times. The chain joins TRBV5-1 to TRBJ1-1; D remains ambiguous. V lost 1 base to trimming and J lost 2 bases, with 12 bases between them. This CDR3 comprises 15 residues. From germline, CDR1 is SGHRS and CDR2 YFSETQ. Written as DNA, the CDR3 is TGCGCCAGCAGCTTGTTCGACTTGGGTAACACTGAAGCTTTCTTT. This codes for CASSLFDLGNTEAFF. Combining the CDR3 with reference TRBV5-1 and TRBJ1-1 gives the whole variable domain KAGVTQTPRYLIKTRGQQVTLSCSPISGHRSVSWYQQTPGQGLQFLFEYFSETQRNKGNFPGRFSGRQFSNSRSEMNVSTLELGDSALYLCASSLFDLGNTEAFFGQGTRLTVV.

This clonotype has only a few counts. The chain uses TRBV19 and TRBJ2-1; D remains ambiguous. The V gene's germline CDR1 is LNHDA and CDR2 SQIVND (reference sequence). V dropped 3 bases and J dropped 12 bases, with 15 bases sitting between them. The CDR3 is made up of 13 amino acids. This chain's CDR3 is CASSIGSALRQFF. CDR3 in DNA: TGTGCCAGTAGTATCGGGTCGGCTCTGCGGCAGTTCTTC.

CDR3 bases: TGTGCCAGCAGGTCCGCAGGGGGAGAATGGACTGGGGCCAACGTCCTGACTTTC. This translates into CASRSAGGEWTGANVLTF. The chain links TRBV7-2 to TRBJ2-6; 7 bases fit TRBD1. Losses at the gene ends were 6 bases for V and 2 bases for J; bases not matched to a gene: 13. The CDR3 runs 18 residues. Per the germline V gene, CDR1 is SGHTA and CDR2 is FQGNSA. The full variable domain, completed using reference TRBV7-2 and TRBJ2-6, is GAGVSQSPSNKVTEKGKDVELRCDPISGHTALYWYRQSLGQGLEFLIYFQGNSAPDKSGLPSDRFSAERTGGSVSTLTIQRTQQEDSAVYLCASRSAGGEWTGANVLTFGAGSRLTVL.

In its sample, this clonotype was seen a few times. The V and J genes are TRBV19 and TRBJ2-1; D possibly corresponds to TRBD2 (6 bases). The CDR3 runs to 13 residues. Germline V gene data show CDR1 as LNHDA and CDR2 as SQIVND (reference sequence). V was clipped by 5 bases and J by 5 bases, with 10 bases between them. The CDR3 region is CASSRGRNNEQFF. DNA for the CDR3: TGTGCCAGTAGTCGGGGGAGAAACAATGAGCAGTTCTTC. Drawing the rest from reference TRBV19 and TRBJ2-1, the complete variable domain is DGGITQSPKYLFRKEGQNVTLSCEQNLNHDAMYWYRQDPGQGLRLIYYSQIVNDFQKGDIAEGYSVSREKKESFPLTVTSAQKNPTAFYLCASSRGRNNEQFFGPGTRLTVL.

This clonotype was seen more than once but under ten times. The chain employs TRBV4-2 and TRBJ1-2; D uncertain. Between the trimmed V and J ends, which lost 0 bases and 4 bases, there was a span of 15 bases. Germline V CDR1 and CDR2: LGHNA, YNFKEQ. The CDR3 runs 16 residues. The CDR3 here is CASSQDLGVDAYGYTF. CDR3 coding DNA: TGTGCCAGCAGCCAAGATCTAGGCGTGGACGCCTATGGCTACACCTTC.

This clonotype was detected a few times. The J gene is TRBJ2-5, the V gene TRBV5-6, with 9 bases lining up with TRBD2. V gave up 4 bases and J gave up 0 bases; unmatched junction bases: 7. CDR1 and CDR2 from the germline V gene are SGHDT and YYEEEE. CDR3 length: 16 residues. As DNA, the CDR3 is TGTGCCAGCAGCCTTATAGCGGGGGTGAACCAAGAGACCCAGTACTTC. This encodes CASSLIAGVNQETQYF.

This clonotype was seen ten or more times. The V call is TRBV7-2, the J call TRBJ2-7, with D possibly being TRBD2 (5 bases). V was shortened by 4 bases and J by 7 bases, with 14 bases between the two germline ends. This CDR3 has 13 amino acids. Germline CDR1 reads SGHTA; CDR2 reads FQGNSA. The CDR3 region is CASSSRRGSEQYV. The DNA for the CDR3 is TGTGCCAGCAGCTCGCGTCGGGGAAGTGAGCAGTACGTC.

The V gene is TRBV6-2 or TRBV6-3, the J gene TRBJ2-5, with a possible D match to TRBD1 (6 bases). V shed 8 bases and J shed 5 bases, with 21 bases lying between them. Germline V gives CDR1 MNHEY, CDR2 SVGEGT. The CDR3 consists of 15 residues. This CDR3 reads CASGQPWGRFETQYF. Written as DNA, the CDR3 is TGTGCCAGCGGACAGCCCTGGGGCCGCTTCGAGACCCAGTACTTC.